This T cell receptor beta chain appears in the sequencing data of a study of T cell responses to AZD1222 COVID-19 vaccine. The CDR3 consists of 14 residues. J lost 10 bases, V lost 5 bases, and 5 bases had no gene match. CDR1 and CDR2 (germline): MNHEY, SVGAGI. Using immunoSEQ multiplex PCR, the repertoire was profiled, and TCRdb retains in-frame clones only, with some absent. Altogether some 120,000 clones are present, around 90% being singletons, with the ten largest covering approximately 1.2%. The V and J genes are TRBV6-5 and TRBJ2-1; 13 positions match TRBD2. The sequenced sample was peripheral blood, obtained on day 0 of AZD1222 vaccination. The sequence came from an adult in good health. DNA of the CDR3: TGTGCCAGCAGTCGTCCGGGACTAGCGGGGGAGCAGTTCTTC. This gives the protein CASSRPGLAGEQFF.